This T cell receptor (beta chain) is from a study of T cell responses to AZD1222 COVID-19 vaccine (dated by TCRdb to the early 2020s). Context from the whole study: Because spike-specific TCR depth and breadth did not differ between the two schedules, AZD1222 recipients who got a second dose at roughly 4 weeks were pooled with those who got a second dose at roughly 12 weeks. A total of 233 trial participants underwent TCR sequencing, of whom some 210 received two doses of AZD1222 and about 26 received two doses of the MenACWY control vaccine. Enrollment into the trials was organized by age into subgroups of 18-55, 56-69 and 70-plus years, and those subgroups contained roughly 150, 30 and 60 TCR-sequenced participants, respectively. Results the study describes overall, beyond this receptor: The 56-69-year group was small, and its depth increase did not reach significance, likely because of low power. Conclusions about previously exposed vaccinees are limited, since just a handful of AZD1222 recipients were seropositive for SARS-CoV-2 at baseline. Because no samples from the day 14 peak response were available, repertoires could be characterized only after the peak T cell response. Spike-specific TCR breadth and depth rose significantly after two AZD1222 doses compared with day 0 and with MenACWY recipients. The vaccine-associated CD4 TCRs covered the entire spike protein, and the dominant responses fell in regions 160-218 and 743-854. Participants were mostly white British, with more females than males. The authors suggested clonal diversity may have been underestimated. Reportedly, close to half of the unique spike-specific TCRs recognized epitopes lying outside the regions that are mutated in the B.1.351 and B.1.1.7 variants.

The CDR3 regions of human TCRbeta chains were analyzed by immunosequencing. The authors processed their data as follows. TCRs in the repertoires were compared against a reference library of SARS-CoV-2-specific TCRs that had been generated with the MIRA antigen-specificity platform. Breadth was defined as the fraction of unique TCRs that were SARS-CoV-2-associated, and depth was defined as the fraction of total T cells that were SARS-CoV-2-associated. Using the MIRA data, every spike-specific TCR was mapped to the spike region that the TCR reacted to and assigned to either a CD4 or a CD8 class. Log10-transformed breadth and depth values were compared by one-way ANOVA with Sidak's multiple comparisons tests. TCRdb obtained this table from immuneACCESS and retained in-frame rearrangements with V and J assigned. These tables miss some clones; where compared with another copy, unresolved V genes account for less than half of the shortfall, and the remainder is unexplained. V, J and clone size are taken as reported in that table, and D and trimming were inferred from the DNA itself. In all, the sample holds some 120,000 clones, and 86% of those were seen once. Less than 15% of the sample lies in the top ten.

This clone appeared once. The target of this receptor is not known. There are no base qualities to consult, and no much larger clone falls within one base. The germline V gene (reference sequence) gives CDR1 as SEHNR and CDR2 as FQNEAQ. A distance of 4 bases separates the germline ends of V and J, which lose 1 base and 3 bases respectively. The cysteine opens and the phenylalanine closes a CDR3 of 13 amino acids. The DNA shown is the 39-base CDR3, in frame from base 1. The time point label for this specimen denotes: baseline before first vaccination. Vaccinee samples were obtained from the UK trials COV001 and COV002, which included a single-blind randomized controlled phase 2/3 trial of AZD1222 (ChAdOx1 nCoV-19) in healthy adults. For TCRbeta chain sequencing, PBMC samples were collected from trial participants at day 0 and at day 28 after the second dose.

This specimen was peripheral blood, taken on day 0 of AZD1222 vaccination. The V and J genes are TRBV7-9 and TRBJ2-1; the D gene cannot be resolved reliably. The clonotype originates from an adult in good health. The CDR3 protein is CASSLDVYNEQFF. Read as DNA, the sequence is TGTGCCAGCAGCTTAGACGTCTACAATGAGCAGTTCTTC.